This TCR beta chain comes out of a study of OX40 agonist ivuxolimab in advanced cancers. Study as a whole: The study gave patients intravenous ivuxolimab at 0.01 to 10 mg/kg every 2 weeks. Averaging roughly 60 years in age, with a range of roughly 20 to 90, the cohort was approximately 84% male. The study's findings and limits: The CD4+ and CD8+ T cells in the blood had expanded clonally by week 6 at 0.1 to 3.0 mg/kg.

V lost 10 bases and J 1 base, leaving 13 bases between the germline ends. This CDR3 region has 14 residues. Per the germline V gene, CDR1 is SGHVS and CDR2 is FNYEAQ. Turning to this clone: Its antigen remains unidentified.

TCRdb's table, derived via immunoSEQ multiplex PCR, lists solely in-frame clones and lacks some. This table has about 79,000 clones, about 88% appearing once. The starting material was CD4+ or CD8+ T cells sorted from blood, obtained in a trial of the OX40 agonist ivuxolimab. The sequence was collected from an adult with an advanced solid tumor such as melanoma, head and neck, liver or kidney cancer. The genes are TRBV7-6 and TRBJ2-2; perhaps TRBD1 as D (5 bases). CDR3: CATTRQWNTGELFF. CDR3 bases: TGTGCCACCACAAGACAGTGGAACACCGGGGAGCTGTTTTTT.